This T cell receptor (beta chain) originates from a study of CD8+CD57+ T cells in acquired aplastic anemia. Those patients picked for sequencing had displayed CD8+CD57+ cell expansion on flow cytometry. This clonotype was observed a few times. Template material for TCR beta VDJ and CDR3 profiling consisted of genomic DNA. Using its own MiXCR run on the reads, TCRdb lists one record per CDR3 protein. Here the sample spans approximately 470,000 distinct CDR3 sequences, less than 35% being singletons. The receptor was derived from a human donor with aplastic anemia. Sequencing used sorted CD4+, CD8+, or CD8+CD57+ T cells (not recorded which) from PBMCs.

CDR3 sequence (DNA): TGTGCCAGCAGAACGACAGGGGGCACAGATACGCAGTATTTT. Encoded protein: CASRTTGGTDTQYF. This rearrangement joins TRBV12-3 or TRBV12-4 to TRBJ2-3; 8 bases are shared with TRBD1. CDR3 length equals 14 residues. The J segment lost 1 base and the V segment lost 6 bases, leaving 3 bases of the junction unmatched.